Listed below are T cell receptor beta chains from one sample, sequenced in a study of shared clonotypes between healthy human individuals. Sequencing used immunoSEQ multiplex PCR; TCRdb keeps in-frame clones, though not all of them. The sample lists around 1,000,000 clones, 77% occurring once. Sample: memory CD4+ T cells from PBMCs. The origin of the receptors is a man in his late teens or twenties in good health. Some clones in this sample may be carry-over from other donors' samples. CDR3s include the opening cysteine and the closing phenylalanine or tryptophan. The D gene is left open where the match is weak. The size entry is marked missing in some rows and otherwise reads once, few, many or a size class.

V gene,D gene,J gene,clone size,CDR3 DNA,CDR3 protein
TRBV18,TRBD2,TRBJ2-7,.,TGTGCCAGCTCACCCCGAAATAGCGGGAGGGCCTACGAGCAGTACTTC,CASSPRNSGRAYEQYF
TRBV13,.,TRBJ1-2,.,TGTGCCAGCAGCGCCGGGACACCTTCCTATGGCTACACCTTC,CASSAGTPSYGYTF
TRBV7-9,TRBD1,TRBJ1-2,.,TGTGCCAGCAGCTTCGGGACAGGGAGTGCTAACTATGGCTACACCTTC,CASSFGTGSANYGYTF
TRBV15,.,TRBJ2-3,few,TGTGCCACCAGCAGAGGGGGGAGACATTCTTCAGATACGCAGTATTTT,CATSRGGRHSSDTQYF
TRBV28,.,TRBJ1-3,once,TGTGCCAGCAGCCTAGGAGGGGGCTCTGGAAACACCATATATTTT,CASSLGGGSGNTIYF
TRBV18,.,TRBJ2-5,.,TGTGCCAGCTCACGTGAGAGGCGGTACCAAGAGACCCAGTACTTC,CASSRERRYQETQYF
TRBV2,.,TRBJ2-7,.,TGTGCCAGCAGACCCGACAGGATTTCCTACGAGCAGTACTTC,CASRPDRISYEQYF
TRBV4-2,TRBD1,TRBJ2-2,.,TGTGCCAGCAGCCAACGGACAGGGGGAGTTAGATCCACCGGGGAGCTGTTTTTT,CASSQRTGGVRSTGELFF
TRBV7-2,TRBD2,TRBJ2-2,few,TGTGCCAGCAGCCAAAACGGGGGGAGGAACACCGGGGAGCTGTTTTTT,CASSQNGGRNTGELFF
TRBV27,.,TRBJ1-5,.,TGTGCCAGCAGTTTACGGTATAGCAATCAGCCCCAGCATTTT,CASSLRYSNQPQHF
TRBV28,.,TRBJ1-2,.,TGTGCCAGCAGTTTTTCCGGGTCCTATGGCTACACCTTC,CASSFSGSYGYTF
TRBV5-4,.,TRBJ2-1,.,TGTGCCAGCAGCTTGGGCGCGGCCTACAATGAGCAGTTCTTC,CASSLGAAYNEQFF
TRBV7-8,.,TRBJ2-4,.,TGTGCCAGCAGCTTAGGTGGGGTTCTAGCCAAAAACATTCAGTACTTC,CASSLGGVLAKNIQYF
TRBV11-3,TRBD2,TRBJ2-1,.,TGTGCCAGCAGCTTAGATCCCACTAGCGGGATGAATGAGCAGTTCTTC,CASSLDPTSGMNEQFF
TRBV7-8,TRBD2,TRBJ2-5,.,TGTGCCAGCAGCTTAGGAGGGTCTAGCGGGAGTCTTGAGCAGTACTTC,CASSLGGSSGSLEQYF
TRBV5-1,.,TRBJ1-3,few,TGCGCCAGCAGCTTGGGCTCTGGAAACACCATATATTTT,CASSLGSGNTIYF